The 32 T cell receptor beta chains given below trace back to one sample, sequenced in a study of technical replicates of blood from several donors. This table comes from immunoSEQ multiplex PCR, and its TCRdb copy is limited to in-frame clones, with some not included. This sample yields just over 75,000 clones, of which about 92% are seen a single time; approximately 0.45% belongs to the top ten. The sample was T cells isolated from PBMCs. Receptors originate from a human donor in good health.

This chain connects TRBV19 to TRBJ1-2; 8 positions agree with TRBD1. The germline V gene encodes CDR1 LNHDA and CDR2 SQIVND (reference sequence). Trimming took 5 bases from V and 4 from J; bases not matched to a gene: 15. The CDR3 is 17 amino acids. The CDR3: CASSVTQDRVQVYGYTF. CDR3 coding DNA: TGTGCCAGTAGTGTAACCCAGGACAGGGTACAAGTCTATGGCTACACCTTC. The entire variable domain, with the rest obtained from reference TRBV19 and TRBJ1-2, is as follows: DGGITQSPKYLFRKEGQNVTLSCEQNLNHDAMYWYRQDPGQGLRLIYYSQIVNDFQKGDIAEGYSVSREKKESFPLTVTSAQKNPTAFYLCASSVTQDRVQVYGYTFGSGTRLTVV.

CDR3 amino acids: CASSGSSSDTQYF. Written as DNA, the CDR3 is TGTGCCAGCAGCGGGAGTTCGTCAGATACGCAGTATTTT. V is TRBV5-4 and J is TRBJ2-3, with a possible D match to TRBD2 (5 bases). The ends were cut back, 4 bases at V and 4 bases at J, with 10 bases in the middle. Germline V gene lookup returns CDR1 SGHNT and CDR2 YYREEE (reference sequence). The CDR3 consists of 13 residues.

The chain links TRBV21-1 to TRBJ2-7; the table's TRBD1 call for D was not verified on the DNA. TRBV21-1 constitutes a pseudogene. The CDR3 is made up of 15 amino acids. In DNA, the CDR3 is TGTGCCAGCAGCAAAGACGGACAGGTGGGTTACGAGCAGTACTTC. It yields the protein CASSKDGQVGYEQYF.

In this sample, this clone turned up once. The chain employs TRBV6-6 and TRBJ2-2, with 9 positions matching TRBD1. The germline V gene encodes CDR1 MNHNY and CDR2 SVGAGI (reference sequence). V was clipped by 7 bases and J by 6 bases; unmatched bases: 9. The CDR3 totals 15 residues. CDR3: CASTRGQGLSGELFF. In DNA, the CDR3 is TGTGCCAGCACCCGCGGACAGGGGCTGTCCGGGGAGCTGTTTTTT.

The chain combines TRBV19 with TRBJ2-7, with 10 bases identical to TRBD2. Germline-derived CDR1 and CDR2 are LNHDA and SQIVND (reference sequence). V was clipped by 6 bases and J by 1 base; unmatched bases: 12. The CDR3 runs to 17 residues. In DNA, the CDR3 is TGTGCCAGTAGCACAGACAGGGCTAGCGGGAGTTCCTACGAGCAGTACTTC. It codes for CASSTDRASGSSYEQYF.

J is TRBJ2-5 and V is TRBV28, with 9 bases lining up with TRBD1. The germline gives CDR1 MDHEN, CDR2 SYDVKM. Losses at the gene ends were 5 bases for V and 1 base for J; bases not matched to a gene: 14. The CDR3 is 18 residues long. DNA of the CDR3: TGTGCCAGCAGTCGCGGACAGGGGAGGTTAACAATCCAAGAGACCCAGTACTTC. Protein product: CASSRGQGRLTIQETQYF.

V and J are TRBV2 and TRBJ1-1, with D possibly TRBD1 on 5 matching bases. The CDR3 spans 13 residues. Trimming stripped 7 bases from V and 1 base from J, with 10 bases between. Germline V gene lookup returns CDR1 SNHLY and CDR2 FYNNEI. The chain's CDR3 is CASTGGWNTEAFF. The CDR3 DNA follows: TGTGCCAGCACCGGGGGATGGAACACTGAAGCTTTCTTT.

This chain connects TRBV27 to TRBJ2-7; TRBD1 matches at 7 bases. CDR1 and CDR2 from the germline V gene are MNHEY and SMNVEV (reference sequence). V gave up 4 bases and J gave up 7 bases; unmatched junction bases: 10. This CDR3 region has 14 residues. The CDR3 nucleotides read TGTGCCAGCAGTTCCGACAGGGTAGGGATAGAGCAGTACTTC. This codes for CASSSDRVGIEQYF.

The rearrangement joins TRBV7-9 to TRBJ1-1, with a weak D call TRBD1 (5 bases). Germline CDR1 reads SEHNR; CDR2 reads FQNEAQ (reference sequence). The CDR3 contains 12 residues. V dropped 1 base and J dropped 8 bases, with 8 bases sitting between them. The CDR3 spells CASSLGPGEAFF. CDR3 nucleotide sequence: TGTGCCAGCAGCTTAGGTCCAGGGGAAGCTTTCTTT. The complete variable domain, with remaining parts taken from reference TRBV7-9 and TRBJ1-1, reads DTGVSQNPRHKITKRGQNVTFRCDPISEHNRLYWYRQTLGQGPEFLTYFQNEAQLEKSRLLSDRFSAERPKGSFSTLEIQRTEQGDSAMYLCASSLGPGEAFFGQGTRLTVV.

V and J are TRBV19 and TRBJ1-5, with D possibly TRBD1 on 6 matching bases. The CDR3 is 13 residues long. Germline V gives CDR1 LNHDA, CDR2 SQIVND (reference sequence). V was cut by 3 bases and J by 4 bases, with 7 bases left in between. CDR3 region: CASSMDRNQPQHF. DNA for the CDR3: TGTGCCAGTAGTATGGACAGAAATCAGCCCCAGCATTTT. Full variable domain (outside the CDR3, taken from reference TRBV19 and TRBJ1-5): DGGITQSPKYLFRKEGQNVTLSCEQNLNHDAMYWYRQDPGQGLRLIYYSQIVNDFQKGDIAEGYSVSREKKESFPLTVTSAQKNPTAFYLCASSMDRNQPQHFGDGTRLSIL.

This chain links TRBV13 with TRBJ1-1; no reliable D call. Germline CDR1 PRHDT, CDR2 FYEKMQ (reference sequence). Trimming left V 5 bases short and J 4 bases short, with 11 bases between. CDR3 length equals 13 residues. CDR3 sequence: CASSLHGVTEAFF. CDR3 sequence (DNA): TGTGCCAGCAGCCTTCACGGGGTCACTGAAGCTTTCTTT.

V gene TRBV4-2 combines with J gene TRBJ1-1; D gene unclear. The CDR3 covers 15 residues. With 0 bases removed from V and 7 bases from J, the gap between germline ends came to 15 bases. Germline loops: CDR1 LGHNA, CDR2 YNFKEQ. The chain's CDR3 is CASSQDILTGSEAFF. For the CDR3, the DNA is TGTGCCAGCAGCCAAGATATCCTTACTGGGAGTGAAGCTTTCTTT.

V is TRBV4-1 and J is TRBJ2-7; a possible D gene is TRBD2 (6 bases). Germline CDR1 MGHRA, CDR2 YSYEKL. Trimming shortened V by 1 base and J by 5 bases, and 12 bases separated the two germline ends. CDR3 length: 14 amino acids. CDR3 loop: CASSQAGERNEQYF. CDR3 DNA sequence: TGCGCCAGCAGCCAAGCGGGAGAGAGGAACGAGCAGTACTTC.

This clone was seen only once. V gene TRBV4-1 combines with J gene TRBJ1-4; 7 positions agree with TRBD1. Germline V lookup: CDR1 MGHRA, CDR2 YSYEKL. V gave up 2 bases and J gave up 6 bases; unmatched junction bases: 3. CDR3 length: 14 amino acids. This CDR3 is CASSQSRGYEKLFF. CDR3 nucleotides: TGCGCCAGCAGCCAATCCAGGGGGTATGAAAAACTGTTTTTT.

The V gene is TRBV21-1, the J gene TRBJ1-5; no check of the table's D call, TRBD1, against the DNA was made. TRBV21-1 is flagged as a pseudogene. This CDR3 spans 16 amino acids. CDR3 sequence (DNA): TGTGCCAGCAGCAATAGCCTTGGGACAGGATATCAGCCCCAGCATTTT. Protein: CASSNSLGTGYQPQHF.

This chain uses TRBV11-1 with TRBJ2-5, with 9 bases identical to TRBD1. V trimming: 3 bases; J trimming: 5 bases; junction bases outside the gene matches: 7. Germline V gives CDR1 SGHAT, CDR2 FQDESV (reference sequence). This CDR3 region has 15 residues. The DNA of the CDR3 is TGTGCCAGCAGCTTGGGGACAGGGATGTTCGAGACCCAGTACTTC. It specifies CASSLGTGMFETQYF.

The chain is built from TRBV10-3 and TRBJ2-5; perhaps TRBD2 as D (5 bases). The V end lost 4 bases, the J end lost 2 bases, and 8 bases lay between the germline ends. This CDR3 is built from 13 residues. The germline V gene has CDR1 ENHRY and CDR2 SYGVKD. As DNA, the CDR3 is TGTGCCATCAGTGGTAGAGGGCAAGAGACCCAGTACTTC. It translates to CAISGRGQETQYF.

The chain has TRBV15 and TRBJ2-1, with 10 bases aligning to TRBD2. J gave up 4 bases and V 0 bases, and 12 bases lay outside the gene matches. The CDR3 spans 19 residues. Germline V gene data show CDR1 as LNHNV and CDR2 as YYDKDF (reference sequence). This chain's CDR3 is CATSRESASGRLPYNEQFF. For the CDR3, the DNA is TGTGCCACCAGCAGAGAATCTGCTAGCGGGAGATTACCGTACAATGAGCAGTTCTTC.

The gene calls are TRBV28 and TRBJ2-2; 9 bases fit TRBD2. CDR3 size: 19 residues. V lost 5 bases and J lost 1; bases outside the gene matches: 14. Looked up from germline, CDR1 is MDHEN and CDR2 is SYDVKM. CDR3 sequence reads: CASSTFPGLATGNTGELFF. CDR3 sequence (DNA): TGTGCCAGCAGTACATTCCCGGGACTAGCTACCGGGAACACCGGGGAGCTGTTTTTT.

The chain employs TRBV30 and TRBJ2-7, with TRBD2 matching 13 bases. The CDR3 runs to 16 residues. V lost 2 bases and J lost 2; bases outside the gene matches: 6. Germline CDR1 is GTSNPN and CDR2 is SVGIG (reference sequence). DNA for the CDR3: TGTGCCTGGAGTACCTTCACTAGCGGGAGGGCCTACGAGCAGTACTTC. Amino acid sequence: CAWSTFTSGRAYEQYF.

The chain has TRBV27 and TRBJ1-2; the match to TRBD1 covers 8 bases. This CDR3 region has 12 residues. Unmatched junction bases numbered 4, after V lost 7 bases and J lost 6 bases. CDR1 is MNHEY, CDR2 SMNVEV, per germline (reference sequence). The chain's CDR3 is CASMDRVNGYTF. The CDR3 bases are TGTGCCAGCATGGACAGGGTTAATGGCTACACCTTC.

The genes are TRBV10-2 and TRBJ1-1, with TRBD1 identical over 9 bases. The trim removed 0 bases at V and 2 bases at J, leaving 16 bases unmatched. From germline, CDR1 is WSHSY and CDR2 SAAADI. The length of the CDR3 is 20 residues. The CDR3 sequence: CASSESNFAGQGNINTEAFF. CDR3 bases: TGCGCCAGCAGTGAGTCGAACTTCGCGGGACAGGGAAACATTAACACTGAAGCTTTCTTT.

The genes are TRBV4-3 and TRBJ2-1, with TRBD2 matching over 11 bases. Germline lookup yields CDR1 LGHNA and CDR2 YSLEER. The CDR3 totals 17 residues. Germline trimming cut 5 bases from V and 4 bases from J; bases unmatched to any gene: 10. As DNA, the CDR3 is TGCGCCAGCAGCTCACGAGTGGGGACTAGCGGATACAATGAGCAGTTCTTC. It encodes CASSSRVGTSGYNEQFF.

The rearrangement uses TRBV30 and TRBJ2-1; D is possibly TRBD1 (5 bases). V was shortened by 1 base and J by 1 base, with 14 bases between the two germline ends. This CDR3 region has 16 residues. CDR1 GTSNPN and CDR2 SVGIG come from the germline V gene (reference sequence). For the CDR3, the DNA is TGTGCCTGGAGTGAAGACGGACACCCATCCTACAATGAGCAGTTCTTC. This sequence encodes CAWSEDGHPSYNEQFF.

The chain carries TRBV4-1 and TRBJ2-1; D is unresolved. CDR1 and CDR2 (germline): MGHRA, YSYEKL. V lost 0 bases, J lost 9 bases, and 6 bases lay in between. CDR3 length: 12 amino acids. CDR3 in amino acids: CASSQDGGEQFF. The CDR3 nucleotides read TGCGCCAGCAGCCAAGATGGCGGTGAGCAGTTCTTC.

With respect to this clone: At one of its ends the junction is not consistent with the germline gene, which may arise from a read error. This rearrangement joins TRBV7-7 to TRBJ1-1; D is undetermined. The CDR3 spans 13 residues. In germline, CDR1 is SSHAT, CDR2 FNYEAQ (reference sequence). The CDR3 reads CASSLSLNTEAFF. The CDR3 DNA is TGTGCTAGCAGCTTAAGCCTGAACACTGAAGCTTTCTTT.

The genes are TRBV7-9 and TRBJ2-2, with 8 bases aligning to TRBD1. CDR1 and CDR2 (germline): SEHNR, FQNEAQ (reference sequence). The trim removed 1 base at V and 6 bases at J, leaving 10 bases unmatched. The CDR3 is 17 amino acids. DNA of the CDR3: TGTGCCAGCAGCTTAGGGTCTTACGGACAGGGTTCCGGGGAGCTGTTTTTT. Translated: CASSLGSYGQGSGELFF.

V and J are TRBV30 and TRBJ2-1; 7 nucleotides agree with TRBD2. J gave up 0 bases and V 3 bases, and 5 bases lay outside the gene matches. The CDR3 is 15 amino acids. Germline V gene sequence: CDR1 GTSNPN, CDR2 SVGIG (reference sequence). The CDR3 is CAWSPREFSYNEQFF. CDR3 nucleotide sequence: TGTGCCTGGAGCCCGCGGGAGTTCTCCTACAATGAGCAGTTCTTC.

This chain connects TRBV9 to TRBJ1-1, with D possibly matching TRBD1 (5 bases). The V gene lost 4 bases and the J gene lost 1 base, with 11 bases spanning the gap. Germline loops: CDR1 SGDLS, CDR2 YYNGEE. The CDR3 has 14 residues. The CDR3 nucleotides read TGTGCCAGCAGCCCGGTGGGGGGGAACACTGAAGCTTTCTTT. It specifies CASSPVGGNTEAFF.

This clone was seen just once. This chain connects TRBV6-5 to TRBJ2-4; D may be TRBD2 (6 bases). Trimming cost V 2 bases and J 8 bases, with 16 bases left between them. The CDR3 has 15 residues. CDR1 MNHEY and CDR2 SVGAGI come from the germline V gene. CDR3 sequence reads: CASSYTYPTGDIQYF. CDR3 coding DNA: TGTGCCAGCAGTTACACCTACCCCACGGGGGACATTCAGTACTTC.

This clone came up once. The J gene is TRBJ2-7, the V gene TRBV6-1; D remains unclear. This CDR3 comprises 13 residues. Trimming took 3 bases from V and 1 from J, leaving 7 bases between them. Germline CDR1 and CDR2: MNHNS and SASEGT. The CDR3 protein is CASSERGSYEQYF. Here the CDR3 DNA reads TGTGCCAGCAGTGAGAGAGGATCCTACGAGCAGTACTTC.

This sequence joins TRBV18 and TRBJ2-5; maybe TRBD2 (6 bases). Germline V gene data show CDR1 as KGHSH and CDR2 as LQKENI. The CDR3 totals 14 residues. V gave up 5 bases and J gave up 2 bases, with 12 bases separating them. CDR3 sequence reads: CASSAFGGQETQYF. The CDR3, as DNA: TGTGCCAGCTCAGCTTTCGGGGGTCAAGAGACCCAGTACTTC.